The source of this T cell receptor beta chain is a study of T cell repertoires in cytomegalovirus infection. TCRdb redid the calling of the reads with MiXCR, one entry per CDR3 protein. Here the sample spans hundreds of thousands of distinct CDR3 sequences, around 35% being singletons. Concerning this clonotype: As yet, its antigen is unknown.

The CDR3 has 14 residues. The germline CDR1 and CDR2 sequences are MGHRA and YSYEKL. Unmatched junction bases numbered 4, after V lost 3 bases and J lost 4 bases. V usage is TRBV4-1 and J usage is TRBJ1-2; 8 bases match TRBD1. The sample in question was cultured PBMCs, obtained from culture after CMV antigen stimulation. The receptor comes from a human donor in good health (CMV status not recorded). Some clones in this sample may be carry-over from other donors' samples. The CDR3 spells CASSHRQGIYGYTF. As DNA, the CDR3 is TGCGCCAGCAGCCATAGACAGGGGATCTATGGCTACACCTTC.